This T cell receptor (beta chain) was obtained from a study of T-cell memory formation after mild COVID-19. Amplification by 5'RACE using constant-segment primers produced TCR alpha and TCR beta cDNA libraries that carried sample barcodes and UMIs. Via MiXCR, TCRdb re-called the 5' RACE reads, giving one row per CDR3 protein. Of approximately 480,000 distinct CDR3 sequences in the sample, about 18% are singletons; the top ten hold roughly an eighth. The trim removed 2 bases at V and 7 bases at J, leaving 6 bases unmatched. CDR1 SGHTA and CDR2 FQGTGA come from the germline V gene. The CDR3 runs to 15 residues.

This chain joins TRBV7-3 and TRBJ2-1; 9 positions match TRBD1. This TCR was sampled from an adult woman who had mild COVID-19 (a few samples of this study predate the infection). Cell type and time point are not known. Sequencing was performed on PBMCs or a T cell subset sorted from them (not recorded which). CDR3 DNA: TGTGCCAGCAGCTTATCTACAGGGGGCGGGAATGAGCAGTTCTTC. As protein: CASSLSTGGGNEQFF.